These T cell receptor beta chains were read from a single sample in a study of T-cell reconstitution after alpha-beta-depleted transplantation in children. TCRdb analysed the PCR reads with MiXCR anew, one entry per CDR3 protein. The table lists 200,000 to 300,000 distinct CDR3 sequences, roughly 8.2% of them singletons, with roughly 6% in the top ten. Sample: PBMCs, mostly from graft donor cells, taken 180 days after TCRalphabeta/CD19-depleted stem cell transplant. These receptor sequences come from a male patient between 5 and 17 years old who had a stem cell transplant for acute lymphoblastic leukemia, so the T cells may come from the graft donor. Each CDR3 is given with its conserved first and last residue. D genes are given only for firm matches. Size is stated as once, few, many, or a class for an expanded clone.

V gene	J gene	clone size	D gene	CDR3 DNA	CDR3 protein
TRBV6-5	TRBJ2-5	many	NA	TGTGCCAGCAGTTACCTCACAGGGCGGGGGGAGACCCAGTACTTC	CASSYLTGRGETQYF
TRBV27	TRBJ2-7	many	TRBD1	TGTGCCAGCAGGGGGTTAGGGACCGGGACAGCCGGCCACGAGCAGTACTTC	CASRGLGTGTAGHEQYF
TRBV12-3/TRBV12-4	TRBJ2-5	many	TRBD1	TGTGCCAGCAGAGTCACAGGGGACGGAGAGACCCAGTACTTC	CASRVTGDGETQYF
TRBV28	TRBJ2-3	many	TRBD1	TGTGCCAGCAGTTTAGCACAGCCAGGGGGTACGCAGTATTTT	CASSLAQPGGTQYF
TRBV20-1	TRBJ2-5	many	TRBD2	TGCAGTGCTAGAGATCTACTAGCGGGGGGGAATGGTGAGACCCAGTACTTC	CSARDLLAGGNGETQYF
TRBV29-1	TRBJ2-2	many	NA	TGCAGCGGCTGGGGAGCCGGGGAGCTGTTTTTT	CSGWGAGELFF
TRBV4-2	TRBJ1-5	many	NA	TGTGCCAGCAGCCCTTCGGACAGTTATAGCAATCAGCCCCAGCATTTT	CASSPSDSYSNQPQHF
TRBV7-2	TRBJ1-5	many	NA	TGTGCCAGCTCGACAAACTATCAGCCCCAGCATTTT	CASSTNYQPQHF
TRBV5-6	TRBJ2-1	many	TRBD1	TGTGCCAGCAGCCCCCGGACAGGGGGCTTTTATGAGCAGTTCTTC	CASSPRTGGFYEQFF
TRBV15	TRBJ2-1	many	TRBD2	TGTGCCACCAGCAGTCCCCTAGCGGGAGGAATCCATGAGCAGTTCTTC	CATSSPLAGGIHEQFF
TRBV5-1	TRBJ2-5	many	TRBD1	TGCGCCAGCAGTCCCGCAGGGGGCCCGGAGACCCAGTACTTC	CASSPAGGPETQYF
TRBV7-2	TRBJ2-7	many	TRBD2	TGTGCCAGCAGCTTAAAAGCGGGGGGGCAGTCCTACGAGCAGTACTTC	CASSLKAGGQSYEQYF
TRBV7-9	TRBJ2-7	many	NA	TGTGCCAGCAGCTTCCGGGGAAACACCTACGAGCAGTACTTC	CASSFRGNTYEQYF
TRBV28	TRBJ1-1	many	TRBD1	TGTGCCAGCAGCCTTGGACAGGGGATCACTGAAGCTTTCTTT	CASSLGQGITEAFF
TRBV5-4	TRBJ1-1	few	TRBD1	TGTGCCAGCAGCTCGGCCCGGGACAGGGGGAACACTGAAGCTTTCTTT	CASSSARDRGNTEAFF
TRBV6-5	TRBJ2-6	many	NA	TGTGCCAGCAGTCCCTTTAATGTGCTCTCTGGGGCCAACGTCCTGACTTTC	CASSPFNVLSGANVLTF